A single sample gave rise to the 17 T cell receptor beta chains below, sequenced in a study of CD8+ T cells in alopecia areata. Extraction and reverse transcription of RNA yielded cDNA as the sequencing template. Generated by immunoSEQ multiplex PCR, the TCRdb table keeps only in-frame clones and is missing some. The data show some 240,000 clones, around 62% seen once. The sequencing here drew on CD4+ T cells sorted from blood, taken at week 0. The receptors come from a human donor with alopecia areata.

As DNA, the CDR3 is TGTGCCACCAGCAGAGATAAGGGGACAGGGTTCGAGCAGTACTTC. This translates into CATSRDKGTGFEQYF. This chain joins TRBV15 and TRBJ2-7, with 9 nucleotides matching TRBD1. CDR3 length equals 15 residues. V was clipped by 0 bases and J by 6 bases; unmatched bases: 6. Per germline, CDR1 LNHNV and CDR2 YYDKDF (reference sequence).

The chain has TRBV14 and TRBJ1-2, with a weak D call TRBD1 (6 bases). Per the germline V gene, CDR1 is SGHDN and CDR2 is FVKESK. This CDR3 region has 14 residues. The V end lost 4 bases, the J end lost 2 bases, and 11 bases lay between the germline ends. The CDR3 coding sequence is TGTGCCAGCAGCCGCCTGACAGGAAACTATGGCTACACCTTC. Amino acids: CASSRLTGNYGYTF.

The chain recombines TRBV29-1 with TRBJ1-2; D is undetermined. The germline V and J ends were trimmed by 4 bases and 5 bases, with 8 bases remaining between them. This CDR3 region has 11 residues. Germline V gives CDR1 SQVTM, CDR2 ANQGSEA. This chain's CDR3 is CSVVWVYGYTF. The DNA of the CDR3 is TGCAGCGTTGTATGGGTTTATGGCTACACCTTC.

J is TRBJ1-1 and V is TRBV10-3, with a weak D call TRBD1 (5 bases). This CDR3 has 14 amino acids. In germline, CDR1 is ENHRY, CDR2 SYGVKD. Trimming stripped 7 bases from V and 5 bases from J, with 17 bases between. This chain's CDR3 is CAINTGEGRTEAFF. The CDR3 nucleotides read TGTGCCATCAATACGGGAGAGGGGAGGACTGAAGCTTTCTTT.

This sequence joins TRBV10-2 and TRBJ1-2, with D perhaps matching TRBD1 (5 bases). The germline V and J ends were trimmed by 8 bases and 4 bases, with 11 bases remaining between them. CDR1 and CDR2 from the germline V gene are WSHSY and SAAADI. The CDR3 spans 12 residues. The CDR3 region has the DNA TGCGCCAGCTCGGGGGTGAGCTATGGCTACACCTTC. Encoded protein: CASSGVSYGYTF.

This rearrangement joins TRBV27 to TRBJ1-6, with no clear D. Germline V gene data show CDR1 as MNHEY and CDR2 as SMNVEV (reference sequence). The CDR3 consists of 12 residues. V was trimmed by 2 bases and J by 10 bases, leaving 6 bases between them. Here the CDR3 reads CASSLVDSPLHF. In DNA, the CDR3 is TGTGCCAGCAGTTTAGTAGACTCACCCCTCCACTTT.

In this sample, this clone turned up once. This sequence joins TRBV29-1 and TRBJ1-1; possibly TRBD1 for D (5 bases). The ends were cut back, 5 bases at V and 4 bases at J, with 17 bases in the middle. The CDR3 runs to 14 residues. The germline gives CDR1 SQVTM, CDR2 ANQGSEA. The CDR3 region has the DNA TGCAGCGTTTGGGGCAGGCTGTCCCCCACTGAAGCTTTCTTT. This encodes CSVWGRLSPTEAFF.

This chain links TRBV29-1 with TRBJ2-2; tentatively, D is TRBD2 (5 bases). V gave up 7 bases and J gave up 4 bases, with 16 bases separating them. CDR1 is SQVTM and CDR2 is ANQGSEA in the germline V gene. The CDR3 contains 14 residues. The DNA of the CDR3 is TGCAGCGCCCGGACTCAATTTTCCACCGGGGAGCTGTTTTTT. This codes for CSARTQFSTGELFF.

The sample holds a few counts of this clone. V usage is TRBV10-3 and J usage is TRBJ2-1; 10 bases line up with TRBD2. Unmatched junction bases numbered 6, after V lost 8 bases and J lost 8 bases. The CDR3 is 13 residues long. The germline V gene encodes CDR1 ENHRY and CDR2 SYGVKD. CDR3 protein: CAISKAGGDEQFF. CDR3 in DNA: TGTGCCATCTCCAAAGCGGGAGGGGATGAGCAGTTCTTC.

This chain uses TRBV30 with TRBJ1-2, with 7 bases identical to TRBD1. V lost 2 bases to trimming and J lost 1 base; unmatched junction nucleotides: 4. Germline-derived CDR1 and CDR2 are GTSNPN and SVGIG (reference sequence). There are 14 residues in the CDR3. The CDR3 loop reads CAWSPGTVNYGYTF. Here the CDR3 DNA reads TGTGCCTGGAGTCCTGGGACAGTTAACTATGGCTACACCTTC.

The V call is TRBV29-1, the J call TRBJ1-6; perhaps TRBD1 as D (6 bases). Trimming removed 6 bases from V and 6 bases from J, with 12 bases in between. CDR1 and CDR2 (germline): SQVTM, ANQGSEA. The CDR3 length is 13 residues. The CDR3 loop is CSVADSSNSPLHF. CDR3 nucleotide sequence: TGCAGCGTGGCGGACAGTAGTAATTCACCCCTCCACTTT.

The chain carries TRBV25-1 and TRBJ2-1; 7 bases line up with TRBD2. The CDR3 is 14 amino acids. Looked up from germline, CDR1 is MGHDK and CDR2 is SYGVNS. V lost 2 bases to trimming and J lost 10 bases; unmatched junction nucleotides: 8. Here the CDR3 reads CASSETGGSEEQFF. CDR3 DNA sequence: TGTGCCAGCAGTGAAACTGGCGGGAGTGAAGAGCAGTTCTTC.

V is TRBV29-1 and J is TRBJ1-2; a possible D gene is TRBD1 (6 bases). CDR3 length: 13 amino acids. Germline V gene sequence: CDR1 SQVTM, CDR2 ANQGSEA. Trimming pared 6 bases from V and 1 base from J, leaving 12 bases between. The CDR3 sequence is CSVIRGGNYGYTF. The CDR3 DNA follows: TGCAGCGTCATCAGGGGAGGTAACTATGGCTACACCTTC.

This clone was recorded only once. The rearrangement links TRBV7-9 to TRBJ2-3; 14 bases are a match to TRBD2. This CDR3 comprises 16 residues. Unmatched junction bases numbered 8, after V lost 10 bases and J lost 2 bases. Germline CDR1 is SEHNR and CDR2 is FQNEAQ (reference sequence). The CDR3 protein is CAIPGLAGATTDTQYF. The CDR3 region has the DNA TGTGCCATACCGGGACTAGCGGGGGCCACCACAGATACGCAGTATTTT.

This clone turned up a few times. The chain is built from TRBV18 and TRBJ1-5; a possible D gene is TRBD1 (5 bases). Germline CDR1 and CDR2: KGHSH and LQKENI. This CDR3 has 15 residues. V was shortened by 0 bases and J by 2 bases, with 8 bases between the two germline ends. DNA for the CDR3: TGTGCCAGCTCACCACCAGGGGCCGGCAATCAGCCCCAGCATTTT. It yields the protein CASSPPGAGNQPQHF.

This sequence joins TRBV12-5 and TRBJ1-2; D gene uncertain. V was cut by 5 bases and J by 3 bases, with 7 bases left in between. The CDR3 loop spans 12 amino acids. CDR1 is LGHNT and CDR2 is FRNRAP in the germline V gene. CDR3 sequence (DNA): TGTGCTAGTGGTGGAGACTACTATGGCTACACCTTC. This gives the protein CASGGDYYGYTF.

V is TRBV7-3 and J is TRBJ2-3; 13 nucleotides agree with TRBD2. CDR3 length equals 15 residues. V trimming: 6 bases; J trimming: 1 base; junction bases outside the gene matches: 1. CDR1 is SGHTA and CDR2 is FQGTGA in the germline V gene. The CDR3 here is CASSTSGRGTDTQYF. Here the CDR3 DNA reads TGTGCCAGCAGTACTAGCGGGAGGGGCACAGATACGCAGTATTTT.